This TCR beta chain was retrieved from a study of spatial heterogeneity in lung cancer. Time point here: sample taken at primary tumor resection. The donors were 72 patients with non-small cell lung cancer that was early-stage and untreated. Whole RNA, which was extracted from tumor, nontumor lung tissue or frozen PBMC, was sequenced without any cell sorting. In its sample, this clonotype was seen a few times. TCR cDNA molecules each had a unique molecular identifier. Using its own MiXCR run on the 5' RACE reads, TCRdb lists one record per CDR3 protein. This sample has some 80,000 distinct CDR3 sequences; 8% occur once, and the top ten carry about 6.8%. This specimen was PBMCs, taken at surgery. The sequence was obtained from a male donor with early-stage non-small cell lung cancer.

The CDR3 DNA is TGTGCCAGCAGCTCCAGGGCTCTGGGGACAGATACGCAGTATTTT. Its protein product is CASSSRALGTDTQYF. J is TRBJ2-3 and V is TRBV5-6; a weak D match, TRBD1 (5 bases). Trimming removed 3 bases at V and 3 bases at J, with 14 bases between. CDR3 length: 15 residues. Germline CDR1 SGHDT, CDR2 YYEEEE.